The clone carrying this T cell receptor (beta chain) occurred a few times. The data stem from a study of blood T cell repertoires in COVID-19. Study at large: In each case, the material was cDNA or gDNA derived from T cells, B-cell-depleted T cells, or PBMCs.

The CDR3 consists of 13 residues. Losses at the gene ends were 9 bases for V and 10 bases for J; bases not matched to a gene: 8. CDR1 is SGHTA, CDR2 FQGTGA, per germline. Individuals aged about 18 to 90 years were recruited from fewer than 30 US areas. Clinical histories supplied by participants themselves formed the basis of cohort assignment. Using immunoSEQ multiplex PCR, the repertoire was profiled, and TCRdb retains in-frame clones only, with some absent. This sample has hundreds of thousands of clones, with approximately 84% found just once. The V and J genes are TRBV7-3 and TRBJ1-6; TRBD1 agrees at 8 bases. The TCR was taken from a woman in her thirties who had recovered from COVID-19. What was sequenced was PBMCs or T cells enriched from blood (not recorded which). The CDR3 nucleotides are TGTGCCAGTGCGGACAGGGTTGGATCACCCCTCCACTTT. Translation gives CASADRVGSPLHF.